This paragraph reports one T cell receptor beta chain. Its target is unknown. This entry comes from a study of CD8+ T cells in alopecia areata. Study-wide findings and caveats: In lesional scalp, particularly from alopecia totalis/universalis, clonality was higher than in normal scalp.

Sequencing used cDNA as its template, made by extracting RNA and reverse transcribing it. The assay was immunoSEQ multiplex PCR, and TCRdb's table has in-frame clones only and misses some. The table has 65,000 to 75,000 clones, under 55% seen once. Starting from PBMCs, sorting isolated CD4+ and CD8+ T cells. The CDR3 extends over 17 amino acids. Trimming cost V 4 bases and J 0 bases, with 18 bases left between them. Germline V gives CDR1 ENHRY, CDR2 SYGVKD. The sequenced sample was CD8+ T cells sorted from blood, obtained at week 0. The source is a human donor with alopecia areata. This rearrangement joins TRBV10-3 to TRBJ1-2; possible D gene TRBD1, 6 bases. CDR3 sequence (DNA): TGTGCCATCAGTGCCCACCGGTCGGACAGCTCTAACTATGGCTACACCTTC. Translation gives CAISAHRSDSSNYGYTF.